Shown below are 25 T cell receptor beta chains from a single sample sequenced in a study of response to subunit inactivated influenza vaccine. TCRdb re-called the RT-PCR reads through MiXCR, storing one row per CDR3 protein. The table records a few hundred thousand distinct CDR3 sequences, around 10% of them present only once. These data also formed part of another study, on T cells expressing NK-cell markers. Per that study: 5'RACE template switching with UMIs generated TCR beta cDNA.

This specimen consisted of PBMCs from blood, obtained on the day of vaccination. Every receptor here comes from a man aged 45-60 years who received an inactivated influenza vaccine.

This clonotype has a count of ten or more. V usage is TRBV10-3 and J usage is TRBJ2-1; the match to TRBD1 covers 7 bases. The V gene's germline CDR1 is ENHRY and CDR2 SYGVKD. V trimming: 6 bases; J trimming: 3 bases; junction bases outside the gene matches: 5. The CDR3 is 14 residues long. This chain's CDR3 is CAISPGQHYNEQFF. The CDR3 DNA sequence: TGTGCCATCAGCCCGGGACAGCACTACAATGAGCAGTTCTTC.

The chain has TRBV7-2 and TRBJ2-7; D not certain. Germline values: CDR1 SGHTA, CDR2 FQGNSA. Trimming took 5 bases from V and 2 from J, leaving 7 bases between them. The CDR3 covers 12 residues. The CDR3 DNA reads as TGTGCCAGCAGCCCCCTACCCTACGAGCAGTACTTC. Protein: CASSPLPYEQYF.

This clonotype was counted only a few times. The J gene is TRBJ2-1, the V gene TRBV29-1, with 8 nucleotides matching TRBD2. This CDR3 spans 14 amino acids. The trim removed 8 bases at V and 1 base at J, leaving 7 bases unmatched. Per germline, CDR1 SQVTM and CDR2 ANQGSEA. Here the CDR3 reads CSTGGGRSYNEQFF. DNA for the CDR3: TGCAGCACGGGGGGGGGCCGATCCTACAATGAGCAGTTCTTC.

This rearrangement joins TRBV15 to TRBJ1-6; D not resolved. The V and J ends lost 1 base and 10 bases respectively, with 8 bases between them. Germline CDR1 reads LNHNV; CDR2 reads YYDKDF (reference sequence). This CDR3 is built from 13 residues. CDR3 in DNA: TGTGCCACCAGCAGAGCCGTAGGGTCACCCCTCCACTTT. The encoded protein is CATSRAVGSPLHF.

In DNA form, the CDR3 reads TGTGCCAGCAGCTTAGTCCTGGGGGAAAATCAGCCCCAGCATTTT. This encodes CASSLVLGENQPQHF. The chain has TRBV7-9 and TRBJ1-5; D possibly corresponds to TRBD1 (5 bases). V was clipped by 1 base and J by 4 bases, with 11 bases between them. This CDR3 is built from 15 residues. Looked up from germline, CDR1 is SEHNR and CDR2 is FQNEAQ (reference sequence).

V usage is TRBV11-2 and J usage is TRBJ2-5; possibly TRBD1 for D (5 bases). V lost 5 bases to trimming and J lost 1 base, with 11 bases between them. This CDR3 region has 14 residues. Germline V lookup: CDR1 SGHAT, CDR2 FQNNGV. The CDR3 here is CASSPRQTQETQYF. CDR3 DNA: TGTGCCAGCAGCCCCCGACAGACCCAAGAGACCCAGTACTTC.

V and J are TRBV7-9 and TRBJ2-5; D not certain. Trimming took off 0 bases at V and 2 bases at J, with 10 bases between the two ends. This CDR3 has 15 residues. Germline-derived CDR1 and CDR2 are SEHNR and FQNEAQ (reference sequence). CDR3 DNA: TGTGCCAGCAGCTTAGCTTCGCTTATTCAAGAGACCCAGTACTTC. The encoded protein is CASSLASLIQETQYF.

This clonotype was recorded many times. The genes are TRBV12-3 or TRBV12-4 and TRBJ2-1, with 8 bases that match TRBD1. Germline trimming cut 5 bases from V and 9 bases from J; bases unmatched to any gene: 6. The CDR3 runs to 13 residues. This CDR3 reads CASSQDRVGEQFF. CDR3 bases: TGTGCCAGCAGTCAGGACAGGGTGGGTGAGCAGTTCTTC.

This clonotype has ten or more counts. J is TRBJ2-2 and V is TRBV12-3 or TRBV12-4; TRBD2 matches at 10 bases. V was pared by 2 bases and J by 7 bases, with 7 bases of the junction left unmatched. CDR3 length equals 16 residues. Written as DNA, the CDR3 is TGTGCCAGCAGTTTAAGCCTAGCGGGAGTTAACGGGGAGCTGTTTTTT. Translated: CASSLSLAGVNGELFF.

This clonotype has more than one count but fewer than ten. The J gene is TRBJ2-7, the V gene TRBV29-1; 8 nucleotides match TRBD1. The V gene end was trimmed by 6 bases and the J gene end by 7 bases; junction bases not matched to a gene: 8. The CDR3 sequence is 12 residues long. The germline V gene encodes CDR1 SQVTM and CDR2 ANQGSEA. CDR3 in DNA: TGCAGCGTAGGACAGGGAGCGAGGGAGCAGTACTTC. It yields the protein CSVGQGAREQYF.

The chain carries TRBV6-1 and TRBJ2-4; a possible D gene is TRBD1 (5 bases). The CDR3 is 15 residues long. V lost 6 bases and J 1 base, leaving 13 bases between the germline ends. In germline, CDR1 is MNHNS, CDR2 SASEGT. CDR3 protein: CASSPGNLAKNIQYF. CDR3 DNA: TGTGCCAGCAGCCCAGGGAACTTGGCCAAAAACATTCAGTACTTC.

This rearrangement joins TRBV4-2 to TRBJ2-1; no clear D gene. Trimming stripped 10 bases from V and 6 bases from J, with 19 bases between. CDR1 is LGHNA, CDR2 YNFKEQ, per germline. The CDR3 runs 14 residues. In DNA, the CDR3 is TGTGCCATGGGCCCCCCGCTCCTCTGCAATGAGCAGTTCTTC. Translation: CAMGPPLLCNEQFF.

In this sample, this clonotype turned up a few times. CDR3 residues: CASSSWTGREQFF. Here the CDR3 DNA reads TGTGCCAGCAGCTCGTGGACAGGGCGTGAGCAGTTCTTC. The V and J genes are TRBV5-6 and TRBJ2-1; 8 nucleotides line up with TRBD1. There are 13 residues in the CDR3. Trimming took 3 bases from V and 9 from J; bases not matched to a gene: 5. CDR1 is SGHDT and CDR2 is YYEEEE in the germline V gene.

This clonotype was seen a handful of times. J is TRBJ2-7 and V is TRBV4-1, with 7 bases aligning to TRBD2. CDR1 MGHRA and CDR2 YSYEKL come from the germline V gene. CDR3 length equals 16 residues. The V segment lost 0 bases and the J segment 5 bases; nucleotides outside the gene matches: 10. CDR3 amino acids: CASSQDLGLGRDEQYF. CDR3 DNA sequence: TGCGCCAGCAGCCAAGATTTAGGACTAGGTCGAGACGAGCAGTACTTC.

There are many counts of this clonotype. The V gene is TRBV20-1, the J gene TRBJ1-1; D remains unclear. The ends were cut back, 0 bases at V and 1 base at J, with 6 bases in the middle. The V gene's germline CDR1 is DFQATT and CDR2 SNEGSKA (reference sequence). The CDR3 extends over 13 amino acids. In DNA, the CDR3 is TGCAGTGCTAGAGAGAGCGGGAACACTGAAGCTTTCTTT. This codes for CSARESGNTEAFF.

Many counts were recorded for this clonotype. The chain links TRBV6-1 to TRBJ2-1, with 7 bases aligning to TRBD1. The CDR3 covers 17 residues. Losses at the gene ends were 5 bases for V and 3 bases for J; bases not matched to a gene: 13. The germline V gene has CDR1 MNHNS and CDR2 SASEGT. CDR3 bases: TGTGCCAGCAGTCAGCGACAGGGTGGGTTGGTCTACAATGAGCAGTTCTTC. The encoded protein is CASSQRQGGLVYNEQFF.

This clonotype was detected only a few times. In nucleotides, the CDR3 is TGTGCCAGCAGTTTAACCGCGGAATACGAGCAGTACTTC. It translates to CASSLTAEYEQYF. This chain joins TRBV12-3 or TRBV12-4 and TRBJ2-7, with no clear D. Trimming cost V 2 bases and J 4 bases, with 9 bases left between them. The CDR3 runs 13 residues.

This clonotype was counted only a few times. This chain connects TRBV3-1 to TRBJ2-4; 7 bases are shared with TRBD1. The CDR3 is made up of 15 amino acids. Germline V gene lookup returns CDR1 LGHDT and CDR2 YNNKEL (reference sequence). With 2 bases clipped from V and 8 bases from J, the junction kept 9 bases outside the gene matches. The CDR3 protein is CASSQLAGGRDIQYF. The CDR3, as DNA: TGTGCCAGCAGCCAATTGGCAGGGGGTAGGGACATTCAGTACTTC.

In this sample, this clonotype turned up a few times. The chain couples TRBV24-1 to TRBJ2-7; 7 nucleotides agree with TRBD1. The trim removed 3 bases at V and 2 bases at J, leaving 6 bases unmatched. The CDR3 consists of 15 residues. Germline V CDR1 and CDR2: KGHDR, SFDVKD. This chain's CDR3 is CATSDKGQTPYEQYF. For the CDR3, the DNA is TGTGCCACCAGTGATAAGGGACAGACCCCCTACGAGCAGTACTTC.

In this sample, this clonotype turned up many times. V is TRBV12-3 or TRBV12-4 and J is TRBJ1-5, with unresolved D. V was cut by 2 bases and J by 4 bases, with 6 bases left in between. The CDR3 is made up of 13 amino acids. CDR3 DNA sequence: TGTGCCAGCAGTTTATCTGAAAATCAGCCCCAGCATTTT. Translating gives CASSLSENQPQHF.

The chain recombines TRBV25-1 with TRBJ1-4, with 9 bases aligning to TRBD1. V shed 9 bases and J 6 bases; nucleotides not matched to a gene: 11. The germline CDR1 and CDR2 sequences are MGHDK and SYGVNS. This CDR3 contains 15 residues. CDR3 residues: CASSYSRTGDEKLFF. The CDR3 region has the DNA TGTGCCAGTTCCTATTCTAGGACAGGGGATGAAAAACTGTTTTTT.

A few counts support this clonotype. The chain has TRBV18 and TRBJ2-1, with D perhaps TRBD1 (6 bases). Germline values: CDR1 KGHSH, CDR2 LQKENI. Between the trimmed V and J ends, which lost 3 bases and 5 bases, there was a span of 17 bases. CDR3 size: 16 residues. The CDR3 region has the DNA TGTGCCAGCTCACCTCGGACAGTTCCTCCAAACAATGAGCAGTTCTTC. Amino acids: CASSPRTVPPNNEQFF.

This clonotype was observed a few times. The chain recombines TRBV27 with TRBJ2-1, with unresolved D. Per the germline V gene, CDR1 is MNHEY and CDR2 is SMNVEV (reference sequence). This CDR3 is 14 amino acids long. The V end was cut by 4 bases, the J end by 2 bases, with 9 bases between. DNA of the CDR3: TGTGCCAGCAGTTCGATAGCAACCTACAATGAGCAGTTCTTC. It yields the protein CASSSIATYNEQFF.

This clonotype was counted only a few times. The chain joins TRBV21-1 to TRBJ1-3. TRBV21-1 is a pseudogene locus. The CDR3 length is 15 residues. CDR3 nucleotide sequence: TGTGCCAGCAGCACAGGACAGGGATCTGGAAACACCATATATTTT. It specifies CASSTGQGSGNTIYF.

This clonotype was seen more than once but under ten times. This chain connects TRBV9 to TRBJ2-1; possibly TRBD2 for D (6 bases). The CDR3 has 13 amino acids. Trimming shortened V by 0 bases and J by 10 bases, and 11 bases separated the two germline ends. From germline, CDR1 is SGDLS and CDR2 YYNGEE. CDR3 protein: CASSVEALAEQFF. For the CDR3, the DNA is TGTGCCAGCAGCGTAGAAGCTCTAGCGGAGCAGTTCTTC.